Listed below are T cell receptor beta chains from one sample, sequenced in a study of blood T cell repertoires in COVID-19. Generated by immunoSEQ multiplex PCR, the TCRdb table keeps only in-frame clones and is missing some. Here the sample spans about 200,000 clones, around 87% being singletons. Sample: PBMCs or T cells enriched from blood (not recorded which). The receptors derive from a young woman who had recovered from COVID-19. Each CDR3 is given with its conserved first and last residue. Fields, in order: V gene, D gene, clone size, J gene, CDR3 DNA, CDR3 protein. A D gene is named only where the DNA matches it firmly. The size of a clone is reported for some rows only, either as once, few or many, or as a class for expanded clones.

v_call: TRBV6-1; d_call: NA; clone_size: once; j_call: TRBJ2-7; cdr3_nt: TGTGCCAGCAGTGACGAGGTCTACGAGCAGTACTTC; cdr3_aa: CASSDEVYEQYF
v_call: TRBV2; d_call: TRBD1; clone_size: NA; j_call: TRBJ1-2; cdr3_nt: TGTGCCAGCAGCGCCACCCGACAGGGGATTGGTAGCTATGGCTACACCTTC; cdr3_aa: CASSATRQGIGSYGYTF
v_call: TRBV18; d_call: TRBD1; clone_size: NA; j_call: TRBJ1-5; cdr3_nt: TGTGCCAGCTCGTCAACAGGGGAGGGCAATCAGCCCCAGCATTTT; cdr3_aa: CASSSTGEGNQPQHF
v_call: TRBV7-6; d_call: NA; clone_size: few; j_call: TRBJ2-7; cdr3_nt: TGTGCCAGCAGCTTAGATTCGGGGGCCTACGAGCAGTACTTC; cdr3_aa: CASSLDSGAYEQYF
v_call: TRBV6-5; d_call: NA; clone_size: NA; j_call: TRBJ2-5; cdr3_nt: TGTGCCAGCAGCCGGACGGGAAAAGAGACCCAGTACTTC; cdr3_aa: CASSRTGKETQYF
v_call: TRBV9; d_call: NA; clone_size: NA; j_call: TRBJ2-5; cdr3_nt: TGTGCCAGCAGCGGCTGGAGGAGGGAGACCCAGTACTTC; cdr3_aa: CASSGWRRETQYF
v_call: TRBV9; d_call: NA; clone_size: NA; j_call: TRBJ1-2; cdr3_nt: TGTGCCAGCAGCGCCAGGGTTGATGGCTACACCTTC; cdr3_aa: CASSARVDGYTF
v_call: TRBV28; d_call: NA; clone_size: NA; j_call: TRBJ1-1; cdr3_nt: TGTGCCAGCAGTTCGTCGACAGCGGGAGGAGCTTTCTTT; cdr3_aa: CASSSSTAGGAFF
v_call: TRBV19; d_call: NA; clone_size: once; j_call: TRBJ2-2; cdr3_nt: TGTGCCAGTAGTATGGACAGTACGGTCGGGGAGCTGTTTTTT; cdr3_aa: CASSMDSTVGELFF
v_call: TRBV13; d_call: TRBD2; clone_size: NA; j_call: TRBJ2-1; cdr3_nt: TGTGCCAGCAGCTTAGTGGTTAGCGGGAGAGATGAGCAGTTCTTC; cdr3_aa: CASSLVVSGRDEQFF
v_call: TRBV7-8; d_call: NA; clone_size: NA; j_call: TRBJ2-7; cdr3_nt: TGTGCCAGCAGCCCCGCGCCTAGCGAGTCCTACGAGCAGTACTTC; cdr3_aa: CASSPAPSESYEQYF
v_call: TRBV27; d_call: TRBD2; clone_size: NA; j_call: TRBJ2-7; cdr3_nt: TGTGCCAGCAGTCCCCGCGGGACTAGCGGCTCCTACGAGCAGTACTTC; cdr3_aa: CASSPRGTSGSYEQYF
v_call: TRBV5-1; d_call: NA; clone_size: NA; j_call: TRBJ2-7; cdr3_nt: TGCGCCAGCAGCTTGGGGCACGCAGGCTCCTACGAGCAGTACTTC; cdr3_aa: CASSLGHAGSYEQYF
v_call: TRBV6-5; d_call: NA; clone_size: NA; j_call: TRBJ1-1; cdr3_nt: TGTGCCAGCAGTTATCAGAACGGAGTAGCTTTCTTT; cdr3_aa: CASSYQNGVAFF
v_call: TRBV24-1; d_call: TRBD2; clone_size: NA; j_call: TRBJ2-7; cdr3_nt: TGTGCCACCAGTGACCCTCGGACTAGCGGGGGGCCCCACGGCGAGCAGTACTTC; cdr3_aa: CATSDPRTSGGPHGEQYF
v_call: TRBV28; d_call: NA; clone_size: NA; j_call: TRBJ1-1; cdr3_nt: TGTGCCAGCAGCTCTGCCAGGGACACTGAAGCTTTCTTT; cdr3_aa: CASSSARDTEAFF
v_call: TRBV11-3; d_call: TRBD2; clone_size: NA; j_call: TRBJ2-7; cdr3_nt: TGTGCCAGCAGCTTAGTGACGTGGGGTCTTACTAGCGGGAGGGCTTCCGAGCAGTACTTC; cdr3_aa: CASSLVTWGLTSGRASEQYF
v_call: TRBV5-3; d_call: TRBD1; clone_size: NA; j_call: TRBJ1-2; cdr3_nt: TGTGCCAGAAGCCCGCTATGGGAGCAGGGGGCGCGTGGCTATGGCTACACCTTC; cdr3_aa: CARSPLWEQGARGYGYTF
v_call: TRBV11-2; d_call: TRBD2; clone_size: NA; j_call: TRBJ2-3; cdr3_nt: TGTGCCAGCAGCTTAGGGGTAGCGGGAGGGCCTACAGATACGCAGTATTTT; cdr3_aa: CASSLGVAGGPTDTQYF
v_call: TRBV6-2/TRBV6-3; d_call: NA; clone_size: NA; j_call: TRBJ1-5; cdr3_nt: TGTGCCAGCAGTTGGGGCAAGGCTCACAATCAGCCCCAGCATTTT; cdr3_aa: CASSWGKAHNQPQHF
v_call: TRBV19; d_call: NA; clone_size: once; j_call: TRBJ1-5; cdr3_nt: TGTGCCAGTAGTATCAACCCAGGGGTTCAGCCCCAGCATTTT; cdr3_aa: CASSINPGVQPQHF
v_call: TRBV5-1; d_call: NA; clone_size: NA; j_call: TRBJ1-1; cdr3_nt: TGCGCCAGCAGCTTGGAATATGTCAGGGGCACTGAAGCTTTCTTT; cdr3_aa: CASSLEYVRGTEAFF
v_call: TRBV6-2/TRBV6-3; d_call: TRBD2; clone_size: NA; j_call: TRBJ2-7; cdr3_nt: TGTGCCAGCAGTTACTCTAGAAGCGGGAGGCTCTCCTACGAGCAGTACTTC; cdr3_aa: CASSYSRSGRLSYEQYF
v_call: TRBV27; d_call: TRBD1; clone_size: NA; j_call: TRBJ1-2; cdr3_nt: TGTGCCAGCAGGGCAGGGCAGGGGGGTCTTAACTATGGCTACACCTTC; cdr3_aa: CASRAGQGGLNYGYTF
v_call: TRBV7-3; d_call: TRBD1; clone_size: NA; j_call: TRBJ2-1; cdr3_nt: TGTGCCAGCAGCTTAAGGCGGCAGGGGGTAGGTGAGCAGTTCTTC; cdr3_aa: CASSLRRQGVGEQFF
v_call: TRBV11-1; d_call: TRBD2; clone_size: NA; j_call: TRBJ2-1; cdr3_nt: TGTGCCAGCAGCTCCTGGACTAGCGGGAGTACCAATGAGCAGTTCTTC; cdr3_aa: CASSSWTSGSTNEQFF
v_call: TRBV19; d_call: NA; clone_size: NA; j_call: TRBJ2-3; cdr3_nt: TGTGCCAGTAGTCCACAGGCTAGCACAGATACGCAGTATTTT; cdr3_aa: CASSPQASTDTQYF
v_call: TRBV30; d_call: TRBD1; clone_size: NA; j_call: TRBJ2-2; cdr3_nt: TGTGCCTGGACCAGACAGGGGTACACCGGGGAGCTGTTTTTT; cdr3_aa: CAWTRQGYTGELFF
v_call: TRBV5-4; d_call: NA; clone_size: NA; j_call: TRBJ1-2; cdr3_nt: TGTGCCAGCAGCTCCGGCCTAGTCCTCTATGGCTACACCTTC; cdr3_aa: CASSSGLVLYGYTF
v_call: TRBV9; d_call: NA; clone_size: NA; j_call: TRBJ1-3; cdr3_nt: TGTGCCAGCAGCGTTAGCCTCTCTGGAAACACCATATATTTT; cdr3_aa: CASSVSLSGNTIYF
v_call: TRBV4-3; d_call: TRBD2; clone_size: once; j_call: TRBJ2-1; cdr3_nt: TGCGCCAGCAGCCACCTTACCACGCTAGCGGGTCCTAGCTCCTACAATGAGCAGTTCTTC; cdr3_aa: CASSHLTTLAGPSSYNEQFF
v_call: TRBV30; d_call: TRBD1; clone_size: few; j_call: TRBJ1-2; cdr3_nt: TGTGCCTGGAGGGAGAAAGGACAGGGGATGGTTGGCTACACCTTC; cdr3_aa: CAWREKGQGMVGYTF
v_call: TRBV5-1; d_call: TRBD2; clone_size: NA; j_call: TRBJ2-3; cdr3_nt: TGCGCCAGCAGCTTACTAGCGGGGGACACAGATACGCAGTATTTT; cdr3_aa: CASSLLAGDTDTQYF
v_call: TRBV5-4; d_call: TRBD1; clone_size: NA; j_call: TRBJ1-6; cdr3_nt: TGTGCCAGCAGCTCGGGACAGGGGGTTTCACCCCTCCACTTT; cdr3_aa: CASSSGQGVSPLHF
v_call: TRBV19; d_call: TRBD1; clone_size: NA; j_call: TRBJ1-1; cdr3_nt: TGTGCCAGTAGTATAGATCGGTGGCAGGGGGCCCCCCAGACGGCTTTCTTT; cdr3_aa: CASSIDRWQGAPQTAFF
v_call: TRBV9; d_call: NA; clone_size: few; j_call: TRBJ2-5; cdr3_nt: TGTGCCAGCAGCGTAGAACGGCGGGCTGGCTTAGCTCAAGAGACCCAGTACTTC; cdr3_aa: CASSVERRAGLAQETQYF